This T cell receptor beta chain originates from a study of shared clonotypes between healthy human individuals. General study points: Naive subsets tended to show greater estimated richness than memory subsets.

Comment on this clone: Its antigen is not identified.

Profiled with immunoSEQ multiplex PCR; TCRdb holds only in-frame clones, not every one. The table lists about 1.1 million clones, around 78% of them singletons, with under 0.65% in the top ten. V lost 0 bases and J 2 bases, leaving 4 bases between the germline ends. The CDR3 extends over 13 amino acids. Germline V gene sequence: CDR1 SGDLS, CDR2 YYNGEE. The V gene is TRBV9, the J gene TRBJ2-3, with unresolved D. The sample taken for sequencing was memory CD4+ T cells from PBMCs. Stated subset: CD45RA-negative fraction. The TCR originated in a man aged 18 to 30 in good health. Some clones in this sample may be carry-over from other donors' samples. The CDR3 nucleotides are TGTGCCAGCAGCGTAGAAAACACAGATACGCAGTATTTT. This codes for CASSVENTDTQYF.